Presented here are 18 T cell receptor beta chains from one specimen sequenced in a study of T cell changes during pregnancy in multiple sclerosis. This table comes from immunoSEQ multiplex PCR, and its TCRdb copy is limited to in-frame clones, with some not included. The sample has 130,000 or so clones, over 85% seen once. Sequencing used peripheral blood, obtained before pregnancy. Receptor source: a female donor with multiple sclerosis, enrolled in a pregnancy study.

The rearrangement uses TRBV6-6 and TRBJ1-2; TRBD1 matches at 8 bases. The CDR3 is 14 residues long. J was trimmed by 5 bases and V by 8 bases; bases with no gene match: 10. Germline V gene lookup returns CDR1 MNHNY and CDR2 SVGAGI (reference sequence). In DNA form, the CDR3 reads TGTGCCAGCCTCCATCCGGGGACAGGATATGGCTACACCTTC. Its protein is CASLHPGTGYGYTF.

CDR3 region: CASTRDRTNYGYTF. CDR3 DNA sequence: TGTGCCAGCACCCGGGACAGGACTAACTATGGCTACACCTTC. The J gene is TRBJ1-2, the V gene TRBV28; 8 bases are shared with TRBD1. Germline loops: CDR1 MDHEN, CDR2 SYDVKM. The V segment lost 7 bases and the J segment 0 bases; nucleotides outside the gene matches: 4. There are 14 residues in the CDR3.

This CDR3 is CASLIAGGTSNQPQHF. CDR3 in DNA: TGTGCCAGCCTGATCGCGGGCGGAACTAGCAATCAGCCCCAGCATTTT. The chain uses TRBV19 and TRBJ1-5; D ambiguous. Germline V gives CDR1 LNHDA, CDR2 SQIVND (reference sequence). The CDR3 runs 16 residues. Trimming stripped 9 bases from V and 0 bases from J, with 18 bases between.

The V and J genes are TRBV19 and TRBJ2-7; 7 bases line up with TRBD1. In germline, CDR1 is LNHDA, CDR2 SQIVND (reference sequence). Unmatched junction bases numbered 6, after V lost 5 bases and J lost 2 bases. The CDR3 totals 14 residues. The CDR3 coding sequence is TGTGCCAGTAGTTCAGGACAGGCACCCTACGAGCAGTACTTC. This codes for CASSSGQAPYEQYF.

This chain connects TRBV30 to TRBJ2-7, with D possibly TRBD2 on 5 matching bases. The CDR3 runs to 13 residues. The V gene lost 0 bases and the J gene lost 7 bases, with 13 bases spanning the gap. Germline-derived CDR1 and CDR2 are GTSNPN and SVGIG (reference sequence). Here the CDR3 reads CAWSVLTGREQYF. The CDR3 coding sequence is TGTGCCTGGAGTGTACTAACGGGAAGGGAGCAGTACTTC.

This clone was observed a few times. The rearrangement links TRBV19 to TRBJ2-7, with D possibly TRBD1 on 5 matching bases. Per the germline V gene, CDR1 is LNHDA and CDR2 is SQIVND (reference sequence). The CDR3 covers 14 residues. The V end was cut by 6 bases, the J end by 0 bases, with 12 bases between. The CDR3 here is CASSPRQFSYEQYF. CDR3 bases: TGTGCCAGTAGCCCACGACAGTTCTCCTACGAGCAGTACTTC.

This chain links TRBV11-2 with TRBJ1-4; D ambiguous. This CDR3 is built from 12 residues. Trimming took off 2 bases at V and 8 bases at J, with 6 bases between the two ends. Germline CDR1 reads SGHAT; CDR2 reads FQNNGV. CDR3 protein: CASSLLREKLFF. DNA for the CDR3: TGTGCCAGCAGCTTATTGAGAGAAAAACTGTTTTTT.

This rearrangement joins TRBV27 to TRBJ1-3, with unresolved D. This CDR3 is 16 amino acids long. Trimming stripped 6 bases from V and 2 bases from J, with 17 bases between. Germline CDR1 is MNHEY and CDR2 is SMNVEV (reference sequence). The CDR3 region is CASRTLDNSAGNTIYF. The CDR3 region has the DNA TGTGCCAGCAGGACCTTAGACAACTCTGCTGGAAACACCATATATTTT.

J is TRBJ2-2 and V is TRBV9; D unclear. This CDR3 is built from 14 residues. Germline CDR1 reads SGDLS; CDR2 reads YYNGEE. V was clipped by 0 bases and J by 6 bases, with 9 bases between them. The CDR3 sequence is CASSVGGYPGELFF. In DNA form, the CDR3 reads TGTGCCAGCAGCGTAGGCGGTTACCCCGGGGAGCTGTTTTTT.

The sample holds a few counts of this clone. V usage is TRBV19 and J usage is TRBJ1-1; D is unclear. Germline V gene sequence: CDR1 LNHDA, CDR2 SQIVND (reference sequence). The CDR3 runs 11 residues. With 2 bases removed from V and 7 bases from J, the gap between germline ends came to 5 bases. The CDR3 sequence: CASSISGEAFF. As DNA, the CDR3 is TGTGCCAGTAGTATATCGGGTGAAGCTTTCTTT.

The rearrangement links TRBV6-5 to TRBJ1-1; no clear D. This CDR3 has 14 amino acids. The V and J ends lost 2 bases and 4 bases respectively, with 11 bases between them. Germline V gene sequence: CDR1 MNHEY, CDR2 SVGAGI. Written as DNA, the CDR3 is TGTGCCAGCAGTTACGGTCGGGGAAGCACTGAAGCTTTCTTT. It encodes CASSYGRGSTEAFF.

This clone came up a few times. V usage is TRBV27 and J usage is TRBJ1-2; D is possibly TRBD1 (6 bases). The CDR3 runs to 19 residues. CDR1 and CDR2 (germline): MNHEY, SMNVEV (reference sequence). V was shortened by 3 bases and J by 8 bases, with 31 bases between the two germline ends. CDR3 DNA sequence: TGTGCCAGCAGTTTGAGGGGAACAGGAGGATACGGACAGCAAGGGGGCTACACCTTC. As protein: CASSLRGTGGYGQQGGYTF.

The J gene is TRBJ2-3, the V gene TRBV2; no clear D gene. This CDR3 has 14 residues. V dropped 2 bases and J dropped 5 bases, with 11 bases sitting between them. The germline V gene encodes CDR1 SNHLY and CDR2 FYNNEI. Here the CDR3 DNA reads TGTGCCAGCAGTGAATGGGCTCGCAGAGATACGCAGTATTTT. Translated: CASSEWARRDTQYF.

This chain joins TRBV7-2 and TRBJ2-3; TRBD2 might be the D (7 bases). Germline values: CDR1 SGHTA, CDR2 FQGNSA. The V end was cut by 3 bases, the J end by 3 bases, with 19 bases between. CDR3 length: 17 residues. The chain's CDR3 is CASSLGRGRSRTDTQYF. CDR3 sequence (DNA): TGTGCCAGCAGCTTGGGGCGGGGGCGGAGTAGAACAGATACGCAGTATTTT.

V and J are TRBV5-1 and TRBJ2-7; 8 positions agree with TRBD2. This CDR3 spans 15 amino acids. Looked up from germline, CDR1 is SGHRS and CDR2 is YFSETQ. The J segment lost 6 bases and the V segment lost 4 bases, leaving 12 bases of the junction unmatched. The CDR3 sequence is CASSTGTSLFLEQYF. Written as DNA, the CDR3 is TGCGCCAGCAGCACGGGGACTAGTTTATTCCTCGAGCAGTACTTC.

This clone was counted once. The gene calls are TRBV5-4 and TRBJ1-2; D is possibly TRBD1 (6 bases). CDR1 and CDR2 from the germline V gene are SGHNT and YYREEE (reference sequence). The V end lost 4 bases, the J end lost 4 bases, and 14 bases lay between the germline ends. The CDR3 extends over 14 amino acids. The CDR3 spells CASSLGGAFYGYTF. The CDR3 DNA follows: TGTGCCAGCAGCCTCGGGGGGGCTTTCTATGGCTACACCTTC.

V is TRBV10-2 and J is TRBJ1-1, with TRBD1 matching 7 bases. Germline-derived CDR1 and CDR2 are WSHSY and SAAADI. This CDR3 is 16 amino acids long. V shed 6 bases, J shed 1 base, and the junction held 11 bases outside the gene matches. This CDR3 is CASSPSDRRPNTEAFF. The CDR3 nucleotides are TGCGCCAGCAGCCCGTCGGACAGGCGGCCGAACACTGAAGCTTTCTTT.

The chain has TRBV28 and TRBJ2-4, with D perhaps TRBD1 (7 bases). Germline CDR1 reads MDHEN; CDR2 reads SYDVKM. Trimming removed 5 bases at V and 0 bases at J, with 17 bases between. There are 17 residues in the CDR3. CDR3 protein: CASSPSGGRGAKNIQYF. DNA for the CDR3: TGTGCCAGCAGTCCCTCAGGGGGGCGGGGAGCCAAAAACATTCAGTACTTC. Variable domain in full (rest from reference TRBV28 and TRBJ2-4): DVKVTQSSRYLVKRTGEKVFLECVQDMDHENMFWYRQDPGLGLRLIYFSYDVKMKEKGDIPEGYSVSREKKERFSLILESASTNQTSMYLCASSPSGGRGAKNIQYFGAGTRLSVL.